The T cell receptor beta chain under discussion was sequenced for a study of cytomegalovirus exposure and HLA in healthy donors (dated by TCRdb to the late 2010s). About the study as a whole: An earlier analysis of approximately 640 of the donors reported about 250 Gb of sequence data and 120 million or so unique TCR beta sequences from about 179 million T cells. An early release that covered approximately 600 HLA-typed donors contained approximately 300 gigabases of sequencing data and about 93 million unique TCR sequences. Of the roughly 400 genotyped donors, 65% to 90% were placed in the genetic ancestry cluster associated with self-reported Caucasian donors. The study was designed to test whether signatures of past pathogen exposure could be identified by cataloging public T cell receptors. The study profiled the T cell repertoires of hundreds of subjects by immunosequencing and related them to cytomegalovirus serostatus. Besides the first cohort of about 730 subjects, a separate validation cohort made up of roughly 120 different subjects was used. The study combined high-throughput TCR immunosequencing, statistical association of individual TCRs with disease status, and machine learning to predict cytomegalovirus infection status. A later analysis re-examined previously published TCR beta repertoires from about 700 donors and added high-resolution HLA genotyping to investigate patterns of TCR occurrence. Rather than using new phenotypic data, the later analysis identified candidate immune exposures from TCR beta sequences and from how often those sequences occurred across donors. In an earlier analysis of over 550 of the donors, high-throughput TCR beta sequencing was used to judge whether each TCR beta V gene segment behaved as functional or pseudogenic. Donor age, sex, ethnicity and CMV serostatus were collected together with the repertoire data. A later genetic analysis took genome-wide SNP genotypes for about three fifths of the 666 donors and used that subset as a discovery cohort. All discovery cohort repertoires had been generated on a single sequencing platform. Class I and class II HLA loci were covered by the typing at four-digit resolution. The number of donors typed differed by locus, with 629-630 for A, B, C, DRB1 and DQB1, around 560 for DQA1, 600 to 610 for DPA1, and some 440 for DPB1. About 5 DR-DQ haplotypes were handled as single units for association and clustering, since linkage in the cohort was strong. Among almost 400 genotyped donors of the cohort, an average of about 240,000 unique TCR beta nucleotide sequences were sequenced per donor, approximately 20% of them non-productive.

About this clone itself: The antigen this receptor binds is unknown. No base quality values were provided; no much bigger clone lies one nucleotide off.

To prepare the library, the immunoSEQ multiplex PCR assay was applied. For the multiplex PCR, a mixture combining 60 forward primers for TCR Vbeta segments and 13 reverse primers for TCR Jbeta segments was used. The CDR3 region of rearranged TCR beta genes was amplified from genomic DNA with a multiplex PCR assay. The Illumina HiSeq System was used to sequence the amplified TCR beta libraries as 87-base-pair reads. The paper's processing steps were these. A later analysis counted about 80 million unique TCR beta chains across the 666 repertoires, and 10 million to 12 million of these chains were shared by at least two donors. Raw reads were error-corrected and collapsed into unique sequences by a nearest-neighbor algorithm in which closely related sequences were merged to remove PCR and sequencing errors. CDR3 sequences were aligned to IMGT reference sequences to assign V, D and J gene segments. Each retained sequence needed at least a six-nucleotide match to both a V gene segment and a J gene segment. A rearrangement was called productive if the CDR3 had no stop codons and remained in frame with V and J, and every other rearrangement was called non-productive. CDR3 was defined according to IMGT convention as the region running from the second conserved V-encoded cysteine to the conserved J-encoded phenylalanine. In an earlier analysis of more than 550 of the donors, sequences lacking an unambiguous match to a single V gene segment were excluded. In an earlier analysis of about 590 of the donors, a V segment was called functional when productive rearrangements were above 56.7%, and segregating when the standard deviation between donors exceeded 5%. A statistical classification framework was developed to diagnose cytomegalovirus status using the catalog of TCR beta chain sequences. In a later analysis, V and J genes were assigned by comparing TCR nucleotide sequences against IMGT/GENE-DB human TR gene sequences. Using the TCRdist pipeline, a later analysis assigned CDR3 sequences along with most-parsimonious VDJ recombination scenarios. A later analysis defined each TCR beta chain by its CDR3 amino acid sequence plus V-gene family, and excluded reads lacking a unique V-gene family. As a way to deal with suspected cross-contamination and a sequencing artifact, a later analysis dropped hundreds of nucleotide sequences that were highly shared and had low generation probability. For each public chain, a later analysis derived a clonal expansion index from normalized ranks of inferred template counts within each repertoire. In a later analysis, generation probabilities were computed with a VDJ recombination model fitted to out-of-frame rearrangements, and the resulting probabilities were checked against IGoR. Hypergeometric tests were used in a later analysis to score TCR-TCR, TCR-HLA and TCR-CMV co-occurrence, with a repertoire-size bias correction applied to the TCR pairs. A later analysis estimated false discovery rates by permuting HLA or CMV assignments 20 times. In a later analysis, co-occurring TCRs were grouped using DBSCAN, with TCRdist sequence similarity added in when clustering inside HLA-allele-positive subsets. Co-occurrence clustering excluded repertoires with fewer than 30,000 or more than 120,000 public chains, plus five with anomalous nucleotide sharing. TCRdb carries this immuneACCESS record with in-frame sequences only. Its versions omit some clonotypes, under half of them owing to an unresolved V gene in the studies checked, with the rest unexplained. The DNA gave D and trimming, while V, J and clone size come from that table. This sample comprises fewer than 200,000 clones, about 75% of them detected only once. The ten top clones hold approximately 7% of the sample.

Here is what the overall study found, with its caveats: This cohort had only TCR beta chains sequenced, and the lack of alpha or paired-chain data limited which features could be detected. V-gene and J-gene trimming of TCR beta chains was associated with a missense DCLRE1C variant in a later genetic analysis, and the association was replicated in an independent cohort. A further reported finding was that TCR beta sequences accurately predicted the HLA-A and HLA-B alleles for most subjects in the first cohort. The authors suggested that the approach could potentially be generalized to other disease states and immunological phenotypes. According to a later analysis, TCR association rates differed among HLA loci, with DRB1 alleles showing the most associated TCRs and HLA-C alleles showing the fewest. Seventeen rarely observed V segments, including chromosome 9 orphons, were excluded from the earlier analysis of almost 600 of the donors because counts were too low. CMV serostatus was the only immune exposure information available for the cohort. The sequencing pipeline was judged likely to have produced a cluster of highly shared sequence variants as a technical artifact. According to a later genetic analysis, donors in an Asian-associated ancestry cluster had fewer N-insertions in productive TCRs than the approximately 630-donor mean. The presence/absence analyses assumed that sequencing depth was roughly uniform across donors, and that assumption may not be true. Most TCR sequences were seen in very few donors, while some public TCRs were found in many individuals. Compared with equally common non-associated chains, HLA-associated TCR beta chains in a later analysis were more clonally expanded and had lower generation probabilities. The study gave a list of more than 150 TCR beta chains associated with cytomegalovirus. Because HLA typing was missing for some donors at each locus, association tests included only the typed subset. In a later analysis, most CMV-associated TCR beta chains were found to appear HLA-restricted, with HLA associations seemingly driven largely by CMV exposure. The classifier was reported to diagnose cytomegalovirus status with high specificity and sensitivity in both the original cohort and the validation cohort. In an earlier analysis of 587 of the donors, most TCR beta V segments appeared in productive rearrangements about 87% or about 30% of the time, broadly matching IMGT annotations. Some IMGT-functional V segments, including TRBV6-2 and TRBV6-3, could not be distinguished by the 87-base-pair reads and were therefore excluded. Assigning TCR associations to individual alleles was difficult when HLA alleles, especially DR and DQ, strongly co-occurred. Correlated functional status among segregating V segments might reflect linkage disequilibrium, but an unknown experimental factor could not be ruled out. In a later analysis, some 17,000 TCR beta sequences were associated with specific HLA alleles at a false discovery rate of 0.05. A later analysis reported that several top co-occurrence clusters appeared linked to parvovirus B19, influenza, CMV and Epstein-Barr virus. In vitro tests confirmed that a few of the cytomegalovirus-associated TCR beta chains recognize cytomegalovirus antigens.

In total, just over 650 healthy bone marrow donors made up the cohort. At the time of sampling, all cohort members were nominally healthy, though unrecorded immune exposures were likely present. The donor was CMV seropositive and was included in the group of 250 to 300 seropositive cohort members. A peripheral blood sample was provided by each donor, and peripheral blood mononuclear cells were used for TCR beta sequencing. The Qiagen DNeasy Blood Extraction Kit was used to extract genomic DNA from the blood cell samples. The CDR3 runs 17 residues from the cysteine to the phenylalanine. Of all the DNA, just the CDR3 is kept, 51 bases in frame from base 1. The germline V gene (reference sequence) yields SGHNT for CDR1 and YYREEE for CDR2. Here V drops 4 bases and J drops 4 bases, and the junction holds 14 bases not matched to any gene.

The rearrangement joined TRBV5-4 to TRBJ1-2, with 9 bases in between that match TRBD1. This receptor was identified in a male donor in good health and CMV-seropositive. The specimen sequenced was PBMCs. The nucleotide sequence is TGTGCCAGCAGCCGCGGGACAGGGCTAGAAATAGGCTATGGCTACACCTTC. This is translated as CASSRGTGLEIGYGYTF.